The sequence of this TCR beta chain was determined in a study of T-cell reconstitution after alpha-beta-depleted transplantation in children. CDR3 length: 12 amino acids. Looked up from germline, CDR1 is LNHNV and CDR2 is YYDKDF (reference sequence). Trimming took off 5 bases at V and 3 bases at J, with 6 bases between the two ends. Preparation of the TCRbeta library involved a method that used unique molecular identifiers. Via MiXCR, TCRdb re-called the PCR reads, giving one row per CDR3 protein. The table lists 190,000 or so distinct CDR3 sequences, around 6.8% of them singletons. The sample in question was PBMCs from the stem cell graft donor, obtained from the stem cell graft. The V call is TRBV15, the J call TRBJ2-3; D uncertain. The source is a human donor who donated a stem cell graft to a child with Wiskott-Aldrich syndrome. CDR3: CATSVGTDTQYF. The CDR3 DNA is TGTGCCACCAGCGTAGGAACAGATACGCAGTATTTT.